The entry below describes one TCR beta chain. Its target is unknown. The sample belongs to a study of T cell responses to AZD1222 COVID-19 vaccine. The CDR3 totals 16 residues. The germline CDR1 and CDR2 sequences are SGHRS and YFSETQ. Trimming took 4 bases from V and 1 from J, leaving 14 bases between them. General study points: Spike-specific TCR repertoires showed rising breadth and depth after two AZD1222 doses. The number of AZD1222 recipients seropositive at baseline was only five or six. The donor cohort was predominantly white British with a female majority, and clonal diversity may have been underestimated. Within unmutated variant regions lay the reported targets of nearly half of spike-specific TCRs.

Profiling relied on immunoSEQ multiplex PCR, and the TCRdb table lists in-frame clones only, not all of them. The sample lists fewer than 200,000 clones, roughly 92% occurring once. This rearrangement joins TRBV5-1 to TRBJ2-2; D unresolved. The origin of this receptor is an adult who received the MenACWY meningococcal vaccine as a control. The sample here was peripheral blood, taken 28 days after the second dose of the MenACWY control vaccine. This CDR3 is CASSRTGPQNTGELFF. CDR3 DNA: TGCGCCAGCAGCCGTACCGGGCCTCAGAACACCGGGGAGCTGTTTTTT.